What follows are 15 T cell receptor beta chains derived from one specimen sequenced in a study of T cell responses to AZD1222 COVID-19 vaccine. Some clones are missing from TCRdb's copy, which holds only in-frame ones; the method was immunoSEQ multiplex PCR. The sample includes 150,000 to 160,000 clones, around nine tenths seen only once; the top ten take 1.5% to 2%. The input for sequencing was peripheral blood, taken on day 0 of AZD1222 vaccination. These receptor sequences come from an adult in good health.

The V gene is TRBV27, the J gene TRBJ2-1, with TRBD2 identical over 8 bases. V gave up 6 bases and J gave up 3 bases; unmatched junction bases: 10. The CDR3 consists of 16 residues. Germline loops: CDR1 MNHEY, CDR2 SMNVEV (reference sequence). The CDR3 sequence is CASRLSGSSLYNEQFF. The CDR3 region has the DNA TGTGCCAGCAGACTAAGCGGGAGCTCCCTCTACAATGAGCAGTTCTTC.

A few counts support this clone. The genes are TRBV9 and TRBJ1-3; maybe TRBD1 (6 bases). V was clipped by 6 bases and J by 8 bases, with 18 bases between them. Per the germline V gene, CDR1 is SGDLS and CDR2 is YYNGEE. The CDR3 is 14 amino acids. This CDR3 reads CASNRGAGADTIYF. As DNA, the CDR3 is TGTGCCAGCAACCGAGGGGCAGGGGCGGACACCATATATTTT.

This CDR3 is CSVHVNTEAFF. The CDR3 nucleotides read TGCAGCGTTCACGTGAACACTGAAGCTTTCTTT. The rearrangement uses TRBV29-1 and TRBJ1-1, with D hard to call. Germline values: CDR1 SQVTM, CDR2 ANQGSEA. V was shortened by 5 bases and J by 0 bases, with 4 bases between the two germline ends. The CDR3 is 11 residues long. The full variable domain, its missing parts supplied by reference TRBV29-1 and TRBJ1-1, is SAVISQKPSRDICQRGTSLTIQCQVDSQVTMMFWYRQQPGQSLTLIATANQGSEATYESGFVIDKFPISRPNLTFSTLTVSNMSPEDSSIYLCSVHVNTEAFFGQGTRLTVV.

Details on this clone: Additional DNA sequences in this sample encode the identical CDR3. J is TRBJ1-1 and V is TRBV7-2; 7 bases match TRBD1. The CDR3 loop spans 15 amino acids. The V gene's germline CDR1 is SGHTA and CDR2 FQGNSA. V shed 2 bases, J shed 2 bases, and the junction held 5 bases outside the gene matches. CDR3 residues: CASSLTGQKNTEAFF. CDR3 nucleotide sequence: TGTGCCAGCAGCTTAACGGGACAGAAAAACACTGAAGCTTTCTTT.

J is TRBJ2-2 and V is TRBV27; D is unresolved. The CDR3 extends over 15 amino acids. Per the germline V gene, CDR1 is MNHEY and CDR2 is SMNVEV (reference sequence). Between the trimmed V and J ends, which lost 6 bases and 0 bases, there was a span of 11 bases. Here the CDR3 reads CASRKVRTNTGELFF. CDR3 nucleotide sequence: TGTGCCAGCAGAAAGGTTCGCACGAACACCGGGGAGCTGTTTTTT.

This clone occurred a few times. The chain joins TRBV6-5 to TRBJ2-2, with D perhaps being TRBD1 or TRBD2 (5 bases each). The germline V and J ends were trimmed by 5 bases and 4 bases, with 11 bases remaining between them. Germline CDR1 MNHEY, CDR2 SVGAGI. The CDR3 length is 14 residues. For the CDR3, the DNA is TGTGCCAGCAGTCGGGACCCCATCACCGGGGAGCTGTTTTTT. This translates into CASSRDPITGELFF.

DNA of the CDR3: TGTGCCAGTAGTATTAAGTTGCGGGAGGGCCGGAATGAGCAGTTCTTC. It codes for CASSIKLREGRNEQFF. This chain uses TRBV19 with TRBJ2-1; 9 bases agree with TRBD2. This CDR3 is 16 amino acids long. V gave up 3 bases and J gave up 7 bases; unmatched junction bases: 10. Germline CDR1 reads LNHDA; CDR2 reads SQIVND (reference sequence).

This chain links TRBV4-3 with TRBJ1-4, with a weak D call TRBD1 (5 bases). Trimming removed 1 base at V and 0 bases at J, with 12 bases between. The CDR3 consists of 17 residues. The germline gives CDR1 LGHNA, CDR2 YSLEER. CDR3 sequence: CASSQGTTAATNEKLFF. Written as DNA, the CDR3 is TGCGCCAGCAGCCAAGGGACAACCGCAGCAACTAATGAAAAACTGTTTTTT.

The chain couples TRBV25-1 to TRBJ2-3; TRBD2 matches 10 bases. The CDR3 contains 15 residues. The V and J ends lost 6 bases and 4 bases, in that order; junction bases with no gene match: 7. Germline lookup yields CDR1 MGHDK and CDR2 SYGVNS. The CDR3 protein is CASRTRTSGADTQYF. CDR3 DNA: TGTGCCAGCAGGACGAGGACTAGCGGAGCAGATACGCAGTATTTT.

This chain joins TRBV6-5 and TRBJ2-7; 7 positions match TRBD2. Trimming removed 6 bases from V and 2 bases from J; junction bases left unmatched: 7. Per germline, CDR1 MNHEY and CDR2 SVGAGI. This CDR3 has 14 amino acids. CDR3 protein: CASSLGEGAYEQYF. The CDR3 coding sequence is TGTGCCAGCAGCCTGGGGGAGGGAGCCTACGAGCAGTACTTC.

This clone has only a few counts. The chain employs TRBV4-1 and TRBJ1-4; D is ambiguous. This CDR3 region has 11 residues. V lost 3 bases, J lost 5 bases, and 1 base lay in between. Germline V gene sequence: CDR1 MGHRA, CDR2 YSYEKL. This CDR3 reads CASSQNEKLFF. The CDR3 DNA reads TGCGCCAGCAGCCAGAATGAAAAACTGTTTTTT.

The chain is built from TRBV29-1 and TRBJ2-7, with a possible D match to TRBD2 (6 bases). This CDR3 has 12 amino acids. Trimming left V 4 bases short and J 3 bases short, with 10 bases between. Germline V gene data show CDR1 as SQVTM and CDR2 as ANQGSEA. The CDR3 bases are TGCAGCGTTGGGGCTAGCGTCTACGAGCAGTACTTC. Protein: CSVGASVYEQYF.

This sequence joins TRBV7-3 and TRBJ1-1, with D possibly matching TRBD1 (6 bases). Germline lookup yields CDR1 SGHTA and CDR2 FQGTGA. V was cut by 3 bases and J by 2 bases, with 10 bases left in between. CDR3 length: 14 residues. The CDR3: CASSFGGLNTEAFF. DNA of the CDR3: TGTGCCAGCAGCTTTGGGGGCCTTAACACTGAAGCTTTCTTT. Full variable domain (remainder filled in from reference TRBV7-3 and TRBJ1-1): GAGVSQTPSNKVTEKGKYVELRCDPISGHTALYWYRQSLGQGPEFLIYFQGTGAADDSGLPNDRFFAVRPEGSVSTLKIQRTERGDSAVYLCASSFGGLNTEAFFGQGTRLTVV.

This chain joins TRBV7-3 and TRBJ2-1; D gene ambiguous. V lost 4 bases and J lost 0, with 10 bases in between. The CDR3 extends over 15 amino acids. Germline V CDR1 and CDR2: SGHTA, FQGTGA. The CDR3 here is CASSSQPRSYNEQFF. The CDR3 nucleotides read TGTGCCAGCAGCTCCCAGCCACGCTCCTACAATGAGCAGTTCTTC.

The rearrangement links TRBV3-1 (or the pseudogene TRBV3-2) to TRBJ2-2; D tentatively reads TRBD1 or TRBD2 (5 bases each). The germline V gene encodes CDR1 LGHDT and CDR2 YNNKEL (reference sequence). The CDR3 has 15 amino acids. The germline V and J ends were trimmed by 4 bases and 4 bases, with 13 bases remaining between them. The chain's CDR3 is CASSPQGVGTGELFF. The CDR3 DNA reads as TGTGCCAGCAGCCCTCAGGGAGTAGGCACCGGGGAGCTGTTTTTT.